Presented here are 15 T cell receptor beta chains from one specimen sequenced in a study of cytomegalovirus exposure and HLA in healthy donors. Repertoires were generated with immunoSEQ multiplex PCR, while TCRdb's copy carries only in-frame clones and drops some. The data show about 250,000 clones, approximately 84% seen once. Sequencing was done on a sample of PBMCs. The origin of the receptors is a man between 18 and 29 years old in good health and CMV-seropositive.

The CDR3 reads CASSPLLREQYF. The CDR3 DNA follows: TGTGCCAGCAGCCCCCTACTAAGGGAGCAGTACTTC. This chain joins TRBV28 and TRBJ2-7; no clear D gene. Germline V CDR1 and CDR2: MDHEN, SYDVKM. The CDR3 has 12 amino acids. Deletions cut 6 bases from V and 7 bases from J, with 13 bases between. The complete variable domain, with remaining parts taken from reference TRBV28 and TRBJ2-7, reads DVKVTQSSRYLVKRTGEKVFLECVQDMDHENMFWYRQDPGLGLRLIYFSYDVKMKEKGDIPEGYSVSREKKERFSLILESASTNQTSMYLCASSPLLREQYFGPGTRLTVT.

This clone was detected only once. The chain carries TRBV10-2 and TRBJ2-7, with D perhaps TRBD2 (6 bases). Trimming removed 2 bases at V and 2 bases at J, with 16 bases between. CDR1 and CDR2 from the germline V gene are WSHSY and SAAADI. The CDR3 contains 16 residues. The CDR3 DNA is TGCGCCAGCAGTGAGGCCCCTAGCGACTATACCTACGAGCAGTACTTC. Translation gives CASSEAPSDYTYEQYF.

The chain recombines TRBV4-1 with TRBJ2-1; D is unclear. Trimming took 4 bases from V and 6 from J, leaving 13 bases between them. This CDR3 is built from 14 residues. In germline, CDR1 is MGHRA, CDR2 YSYEKL. CDR3 bases: TGCGCCAGCAGCCTCTTCCCCGATCGCAATGAGCAGTTCTTC. Its protein is CASSLFPDRNEQFF.

The chain has TRBV5-1 and TRBJ1-2, with 7 bases fitting TRBD1. Germline lookup yields CDR1 SGHRS and CDR2 YFSETQ. J was trimmed by 7 bases and V by 6 bases; bases with no gene match: 9. The CDR3 runs to 13 residues. The CDR3 protein is CASTRSTGSGYTF. CDR3 in DNA: TGCGCCAGCACCAGATCGACAGGGTCTGGCTACACCTTC.

In its sample, this clone was seen a few times. The rearrangement links TRBV5-1 to TRBJ2-1; D tentatively reads TRBD1 or TRBD2 (5 bases each). Germline CDR1 SGHRS, CDR2 YFSETQ. This CDR3 contains 16 residues. V dropped 0 bases and J dropped 2 bases, with 12 bases sitting between them. CDR3 loop: CASSLGGSPTYNEQFF. CDR3 coding DNA: TGCGCCAGCAGCTTGGGGGGGTCCCCTACCTACAATGAGCAGTTCTTC.

A single count supports this clone. The chain links TRBV4-1 to TRBJ2-1; D unresolved. Germline CDR1 reads MGHRA; CDR2 reads YSYEKL. The CDR3 is made up of 13 amino acids. The germline V and J ends were trimmed by 2 bases and 6 bases, with 8 bases remaining between them. The CDR3 loop is CASSQPPSNEQFF. As DNA, the CDR3 is TGCGCCAGCAGCCAACCCCCTTCCAATGAGCAGTTCTTC.

This clone was recorded a few times. The chain's CDR3 is CASRGAVPVAQHF. CDR3 coding DNA: TGTGCCAGTCGGGGCGCGGTCCCGGTGGCCCAGCATTTT. The rearrangement links TRBV19 to TRBJ1-5; a weak D match, TRBD1 (5 bases). V gave up 8 bases and J gave up 11 bases, with 19 bases separating them. The CDR3 extends over 13 amino acids. CDR1 and CDR2 from the germline V gene are LNHDA and SQIVND (reference sequence).

This chain links TRBV6-5 with TRBJ1-1; D gene unclear. The V and J ends lost 2 bases and 6 bases respectively, with 7 bases between them. This CDR3 comprises 12 residues. Germline V gives CDR1 MNHEY, CDR2 SVGAGI. The CDR3 DNA reads TGTGCCAGCAGTTACGGGAGTTCTGAAGCTTTCTTT. Translation gives CASSYGSSEAFF.

A single count supports this clone. The DNA of the CDR3 is TGTGCCAGCATGGCGGGCACCGGGGCAGATACGCAGTATTTT. Protein sequence: CASMAGTGADTQYF. The V and J genes are TRBV5-4 and TRBJ2-3, with D possibly TRBD2 on 5 matching bases. V was clipped by 6 bases and J by 4 bases, with 15 bases between them. The CDR3 has 14 amino acids. Looked up from germline, CDR1 is SGHNT and CDR2 is YYREEE (reference sequence). Full variable domain (missing parts from reference TRBV5-4 and TRBJ2-3): ETGVTQSPTHLIKTRGQQVTLRCSSQSGHNTVSWYQQALGQGPQFIFQYYREEENGRGNFPPRFSGLQFPNYSSELNVNALELDDSALYLCASMAGTGADTQYFGPGTRLTVL.

The chain employs TRBV29-1 and TRBJ2-1; D is tentatively TRBD1 or TRBD2 (5 bases each). Between the trimmed V and J ends, which lost 3 bases and 7 bases, there was a span of 19 bases. This CDR3 comprises 15 residues. Germline assignment: CDR1 SQVTM and CDR2 ANQGSEA. The CDR3 sequence is CSVEVGRLHLNEQFF. The CDR3 DNA reads TGCAGCGTTGAGGTGGGGCGACTACACCTGAATGAGCAGTTCTTC.

This chain uses TRBV27 with TRBJ2-1; no definite D call. Deletions cut 6 bases from V and 7 bases from J, with 19 bases between. Per germline, CDR1 MNHEY and CDR2 SMNVEV (reference sequence). The CDR3 totals 15 residues. The DNA of the CDR3 is TGTGCCAGCAGGCCCGGTGGGGTGCCCCCAAATGAGCAGTTCTTC. Amino acid sequence: CASRPGGVPPNEQFF.

The chain recombines TRBV27 with TRBJ2-7; 12 nucleotides agree with TRBD2. The length of the CDR3 is 15 residues. Germline V gene sequence: CDR1 MNHEY, CDR2 SMNVEV (reference sequence). Trimming took 4 bases from V and 3 from J; bases not matched to a gene: 4. In DNA, the CDR3 is TGTGCCAGCAGTTCTCTAGCGGGAGGGGGCTACGAGCAGTACTTC. Residues: CASSSLAGGGYEQYF.

The V call is TRBV11-2, the J call TRBJ1-2, with D maybe TRBD1 (6 bases). In germline, CDR1 is SGHAT, CDR2 FQNNGV. There are 16 residues in the CDR3. Trimming took 0 bases from V and 2 from J, leaving 13 bases between them. The DNA of the CDR3 is TGTGCCAGCAGCTTAGATAATTGGGGGGCGAACTATGGCTACACCTTC. It specifies CASSLDNWGANYGYTF.

The V gene is TRBV5-1, the J gene TRBJ2-1; D gene uncertain. In germline, CDR1 is SGHRS, CDR2 YFSETQ. The CDR3 runs to 14 residues. The germline V and J ends were trimmed by 3 bases and 2 bases, with 9 bases remaining between them. The CDR3 loop is CASSSLDPYNEQFF. CDR3 nucleotides: TGCGCCAGCAGCTCCCTGGACCCCTACAATGAGCAGTTCTTC.

This clone was seen a single time. The chain employs TRBV6-4 and TRBJ1-1; a possible D gene is TRBD1 (6 bases). CDR1 and CDR2 from the germline V gene are MRHNA and SNTAGT. Trimming removed 6 bases at V and 1 base at J, with 12 bases between. The CDR3 consists of 14 residues. The CDR3 sequence: CASSPQGTNTEAFF. CDR3 nucleotide sequence: TGTGCCAGCAGCCCACAGGGAACGAACACTGAAGCTTTCTTT.